Below are 5 T cell receptor beta chains sequenced from a single sample in a study of blood T cells in healthy people across ages. The use of a sample-barcoded 5' primer and a J-beta primer mix characterized a second PCR of roughly 6 to 11 cycles. TCRdb itself ran the 5' RACE reads through MiXCR, one entry per CDR3 protein. The sample includes 550,000 to 750,000 distinct CDR3 sequences, around 21% of them seen just once. Sequencing was carried out using blood. All receptors come from a man aged 70 or older in good health.

The chain has TRBV11-2 and TRBJ2-7; 11 positions agree with TRBD1. Germline V gene sequence: CDR1 SGHAT, CDR2 FQNNGV. CDR3 size: 16 residues. Trimming took 0 bases from V and 4 from J; bases not matched to a gene: 5. CDR3 sequence reads: CASSLDPGTGGYEQYF. The CDR3 bases are TGTGCCAGCAGCTTAGATCCCGGGACAGGGGGTTACGAGCAGTACTTC.

The chain has TRBV12-3 or TRBV12-4 and TRBJ1-2, with D maybe TRBD1 (6 bases). The CDR3 totals 12 residues. V was pared by 8 bases and J by 5 bases, with 12 bases between. CDR3 region: CASLRGGYGYTF. CDR3 bases: TGTGCCAGCCTCAGAGGGGGGTATGGCTACACCTTC.

This chain joins TRBV28 and TRBJ2-1; possible D gene TRBD1, 5 bases. V was shortened by 2 bases and J by 1 base, with 9 bases between the two germline ends. CDR1 is MDHEN and CDR2 is SYDVKM in the germline V gene. The CDR3 contains 15 residues. The CDR3 nucleotides are TGTGCCAGCAGTTTAGACAGCCTTTCCTACAATGAGCAGTTCTTC. This gives the protein CASSLDSLSYNEQFF. The variable domain in full, with the rest retrieved from reference TRBV28 and TRBJ2-1, is DVKVTQSSRYLVKRTGEKVFLECVQDMDHENMFWYRQDPGLGLRLIYFSYDVKMKEKGDIPEGYSVSREKKERFSLILESASTNQTSMYLCASSLDSLSYNEQFFGPGTRLTVL.

In its sample, this clonotype was seen a few times. The chain has TRBV9 and TRBJ2-6, with 8 bases that match TRBD2. The germline gives CDR1 SGDLS, CDR2 YYNGEE. The CDR3 spans 15 residues. After removal of 8 bases from V and 0 bases from J, the junction contained 4 bases not matched to a gene. CDR3 amino acids: CASRRGGSGANVLTF. As DNA, the CDR3 is TGTGCCAGTCGACGGGGGGGCTCTGGGGCCAACGTCCTGACTTTC.

This chain joins TRBV5-5 and TRBJ2-7; a possible D gene is TRBD1 (6 bases). The CDR3 extends over 15 amino acids. The V gene lost 5 bases and the J gene lost 3 bases, with 18 bases spanning the gap. Germline loops: CDR1 SGHKS, CDR2 YYEKEE (reference sequence). CDR3 sequence (DNA): TGTGCCAGCAGATTCTGGGGGCCCCCCTTCTACGAGCAGTACTTC. As protein: CASRFWGPPFYEQYF.